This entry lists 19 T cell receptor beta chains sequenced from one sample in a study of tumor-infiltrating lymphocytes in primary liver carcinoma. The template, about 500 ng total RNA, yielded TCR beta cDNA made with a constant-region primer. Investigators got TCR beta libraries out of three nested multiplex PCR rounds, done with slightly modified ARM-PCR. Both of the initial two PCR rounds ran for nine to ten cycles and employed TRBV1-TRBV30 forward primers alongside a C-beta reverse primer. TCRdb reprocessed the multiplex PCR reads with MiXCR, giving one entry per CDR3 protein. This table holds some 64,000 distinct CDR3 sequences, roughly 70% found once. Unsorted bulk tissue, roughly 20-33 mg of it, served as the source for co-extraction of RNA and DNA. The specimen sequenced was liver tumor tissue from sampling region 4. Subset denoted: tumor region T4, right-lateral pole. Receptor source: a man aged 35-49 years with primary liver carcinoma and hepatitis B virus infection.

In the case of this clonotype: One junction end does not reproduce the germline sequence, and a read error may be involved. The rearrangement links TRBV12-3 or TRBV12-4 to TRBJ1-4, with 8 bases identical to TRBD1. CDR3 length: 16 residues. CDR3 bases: TGTGTCAGCACTCTACAGGGGGAACGCGTGAATGAAAAACTGTTTTTT. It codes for CVSTLQGERVNEKLFF.

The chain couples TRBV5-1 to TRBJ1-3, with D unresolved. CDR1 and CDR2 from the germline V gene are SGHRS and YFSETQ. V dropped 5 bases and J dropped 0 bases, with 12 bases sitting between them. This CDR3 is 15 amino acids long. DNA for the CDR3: TGCGCCAGCAGAGACGCCCGTTCCTCTGGAAACACCATATATTTT. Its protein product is CASRDARSSGNTIYF.

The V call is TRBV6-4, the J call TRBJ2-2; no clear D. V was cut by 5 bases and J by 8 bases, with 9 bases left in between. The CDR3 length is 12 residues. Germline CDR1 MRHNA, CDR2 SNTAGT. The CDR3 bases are TGTGCCAGCAGTTACGGTCGTGGGGAGCTGTTTTTT. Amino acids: CASSYGRGELFF.

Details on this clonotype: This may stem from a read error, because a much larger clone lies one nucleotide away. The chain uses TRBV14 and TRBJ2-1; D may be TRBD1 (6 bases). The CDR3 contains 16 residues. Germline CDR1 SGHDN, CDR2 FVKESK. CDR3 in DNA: TGTGCCAGCAGCCCTAGGACAGTGTTGGGGTACAATAAGCAGTTCTTC. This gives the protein CASSPRTVLGYNKQFF. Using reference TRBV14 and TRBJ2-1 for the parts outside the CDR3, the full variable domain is EAGVTQFPSHSVIEKGQTVTLRCDPISGHDNLYWYRRVMGKEIKFLLHFVKESKQDESGMPNNRFLAERTGGTYSTLKVQPAELEDSGVYFCASSPRTVLGYNKQFFGPGTRLTVL.

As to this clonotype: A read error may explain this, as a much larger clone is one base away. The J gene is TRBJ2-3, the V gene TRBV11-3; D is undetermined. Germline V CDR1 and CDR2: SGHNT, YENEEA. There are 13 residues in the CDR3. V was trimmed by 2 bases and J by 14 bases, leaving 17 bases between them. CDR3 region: CASSLNLVDRRYF. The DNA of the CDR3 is TGTGCCAGCAGCTTAAATCTGGTAGATAGGCGGTATTTT. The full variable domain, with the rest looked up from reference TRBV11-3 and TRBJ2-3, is EAGVVQSPRYKIIEKKQPVAFWCNPISGHNTLYWYLQNLGQGPELLIRYENEEAVDDSQLPKDRFSAERLKGVDSTLKIQPAELGDSAVYLCASSLNLVDRRYFGPGTRLTVL.

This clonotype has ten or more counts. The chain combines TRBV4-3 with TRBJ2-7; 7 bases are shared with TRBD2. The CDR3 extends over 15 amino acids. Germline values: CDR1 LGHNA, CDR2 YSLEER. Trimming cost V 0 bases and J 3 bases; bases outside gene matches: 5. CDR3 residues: CASSQDRASGYEQYF. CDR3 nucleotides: TGCGCCAGCAGCCAAGATCGGGCTAGCGGCTACGAGCAGTACTTC.

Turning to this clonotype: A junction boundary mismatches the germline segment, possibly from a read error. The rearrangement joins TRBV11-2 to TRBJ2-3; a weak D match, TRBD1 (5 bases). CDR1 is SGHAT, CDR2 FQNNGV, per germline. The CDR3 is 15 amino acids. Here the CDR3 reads CASSLEYQGTDTQYF. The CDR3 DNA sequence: TGTGCCAGCAGCCTCGAATACCAGGGCACTGATACGCAGTATTTT.

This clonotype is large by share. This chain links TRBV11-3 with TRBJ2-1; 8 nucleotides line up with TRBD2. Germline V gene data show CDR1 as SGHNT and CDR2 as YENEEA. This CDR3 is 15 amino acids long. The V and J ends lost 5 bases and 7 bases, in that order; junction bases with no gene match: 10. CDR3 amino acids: CASSAGTREINEQFF. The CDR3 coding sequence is TGTGCCAGCAGCGCCGGGACTAGAGAGATTAATGAGCAGTTCTTC.

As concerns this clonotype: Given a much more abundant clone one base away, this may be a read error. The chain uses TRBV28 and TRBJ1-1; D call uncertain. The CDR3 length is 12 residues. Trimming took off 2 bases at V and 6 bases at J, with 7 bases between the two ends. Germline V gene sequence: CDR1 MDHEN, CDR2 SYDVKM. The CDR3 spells CASSLGRAEAFF. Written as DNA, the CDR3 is TGTGCCAGCAGTTTAGGGCGCGCTGAAGCTTTCTTT. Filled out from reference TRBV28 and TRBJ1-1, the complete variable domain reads DVKVTQSSRYLVKRTGEKVFLECVQDMDHENMFWYRQDPGLGLRLIYFSYDVKMKEKGDIPEGYSVSREKKERFSLILESASTNQTSMYLCASSLGRAEAFFGQGTRLTVV.

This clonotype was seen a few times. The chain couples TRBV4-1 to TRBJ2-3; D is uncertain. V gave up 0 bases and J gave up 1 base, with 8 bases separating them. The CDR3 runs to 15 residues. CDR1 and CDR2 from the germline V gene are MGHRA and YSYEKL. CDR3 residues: CASSQEPIGTDTQYF. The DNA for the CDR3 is TGCGCCAGCAGCCAAGAGCCTATCGGCACAGATACGCAGTATTTT.

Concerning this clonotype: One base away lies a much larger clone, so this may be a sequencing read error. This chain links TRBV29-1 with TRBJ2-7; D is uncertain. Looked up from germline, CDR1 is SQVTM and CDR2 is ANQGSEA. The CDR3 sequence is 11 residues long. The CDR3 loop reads CSVEGGHERYF. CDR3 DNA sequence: TGCAGCGTTGAAGGGGGTCATGAGCGGTACTTC.

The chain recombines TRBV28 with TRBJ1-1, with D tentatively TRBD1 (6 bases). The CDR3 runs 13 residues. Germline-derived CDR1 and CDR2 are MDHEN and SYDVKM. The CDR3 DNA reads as TGTGTCGCCCTGAACAGGGCAAACACTGAAGCTTTCTTT. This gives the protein CVALNRANTEAFF.

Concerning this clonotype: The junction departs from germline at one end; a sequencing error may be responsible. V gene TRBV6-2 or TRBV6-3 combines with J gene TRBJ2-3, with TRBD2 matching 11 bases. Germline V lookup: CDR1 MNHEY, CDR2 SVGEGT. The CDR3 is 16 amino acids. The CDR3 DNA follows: TGTGTCAGCAGTCAACTAGCGGGAGTGGAAACGGATACGCAGTATTTT. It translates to CVSSQLAGVETDTQYF.

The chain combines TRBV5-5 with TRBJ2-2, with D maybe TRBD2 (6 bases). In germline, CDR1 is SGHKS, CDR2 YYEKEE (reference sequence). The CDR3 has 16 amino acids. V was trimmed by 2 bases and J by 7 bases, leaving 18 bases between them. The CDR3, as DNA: TGTGCCAGCAGCTTTGGGGTGCCCGGGAGCAGCGGGGAGCTGTTTTTT. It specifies CASSFGVPGSSGELFF.

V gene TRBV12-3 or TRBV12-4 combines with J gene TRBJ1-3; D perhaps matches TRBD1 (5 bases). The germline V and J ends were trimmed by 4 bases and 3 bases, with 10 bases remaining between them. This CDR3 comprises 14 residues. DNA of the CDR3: TGTGCCAGCAGTTCGAGACAGCTTGGAAACACCATATATTTT. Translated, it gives CASSSRQLGNTIYF.

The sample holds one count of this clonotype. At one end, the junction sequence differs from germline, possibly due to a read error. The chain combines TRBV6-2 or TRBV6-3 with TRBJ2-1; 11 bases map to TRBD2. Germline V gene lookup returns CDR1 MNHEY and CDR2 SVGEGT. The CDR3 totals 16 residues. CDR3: CVSSYSLAGVYNEQFF. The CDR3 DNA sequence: TGTGTCAGCAGTTACTCACTAGCGGGAGTCTACAATGAACAGTTCTTC.

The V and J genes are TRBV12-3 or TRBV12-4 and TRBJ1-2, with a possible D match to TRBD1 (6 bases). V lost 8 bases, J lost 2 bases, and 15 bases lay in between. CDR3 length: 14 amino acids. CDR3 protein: CASLQGGENYGYTF. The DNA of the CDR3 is TGTGCCAGCCTACAGGGCGGCGAAAACTATGGCTACACCTTC.

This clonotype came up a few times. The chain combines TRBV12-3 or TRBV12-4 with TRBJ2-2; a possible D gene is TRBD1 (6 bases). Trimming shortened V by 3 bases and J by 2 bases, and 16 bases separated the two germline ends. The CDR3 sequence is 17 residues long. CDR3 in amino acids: CASSFFARGFNTGELFF. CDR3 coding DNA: TGTGCCAGCAGTTTTTTCGCCAGGGGATTTAACACCGGGGAGCTGTTTTTT.

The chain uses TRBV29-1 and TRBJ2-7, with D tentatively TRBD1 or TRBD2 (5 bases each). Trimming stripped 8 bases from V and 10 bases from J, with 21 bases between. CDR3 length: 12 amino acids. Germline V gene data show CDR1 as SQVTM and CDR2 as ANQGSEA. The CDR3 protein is CSIRDDTMEQYF. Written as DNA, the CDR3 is TGCAGCATACGGGACGACACGATGGAACAGTACTTC.